This T cell receptor (beta chain) derives from a study of T cell responses to AZD1222 COVID-19 vaccine. Study-wide results and limits: Spike was spanned by vaccine-associated CD4 TCRs, which were dominant at 160-218 and 743-854. Spike-specific TCR breadth and depth both grew after two AZD1222 doses. Donors were largely white British and mainly female; clonal diversity was possibly underestimated.

Germline assignment: CDR1 SNHLY and CDR2 FYNNEI. There are 14 residues in the CDR3. Trimming stripped 6 bases from V and 0 bases from J, with 11 bases between. Here immunoSEQ multiplex PCR was the method, and the copy in TCRdb shows in-frame clones only, minus some. The table shows 75,000 to 100,000 clones, with around 88% occurring only once. Regarding this clone: The antigen is undetermined.

The TCR was taken from an adult in good health. J is TRBJ1-2 and V is TRBV2; D is unresolved. The sample here was peripheral blood, taken on day 0 of MenACWY control vaccination. CDR3 region: CASRVGLANYGYTF. The DNA of the CDR3 is TGTGCCAGCAGGGTAGGGTTAGCTAACTATGGCTACACCTTC.